The 5 T cell receptor beta chains below were found in one sample sequenced in a study of blood T cell repertoires in COVID-19. The repertoire was sequenced with immunoSEQ multiplex PCR; TCRdb's copy has only in-frame clones and lacks some. This sample carries 70,000 or so clones, 87% of them seen once, and the ten largest clones take approximately 6.4%. Specimen: peripheral blood. These receptors all come from a woman in her 50s with acute or convalescent COVID-19.

This sequence joins TRBV27 and TRBJ1-6, with a tentative D call TRBD1 (5 bases). With 6 bases removed from V and 6 bases from J, the gap between germline ends came to 12 bases. There are 14 residues in the CDR3. The germline CDR1 and CDR2 sequences are MNHEY and SMNVEV (reference sequence). The CDR3 is CASRGTQGNSPLHF. The CDR3 DNA reads as TGTGCCAGCAGGGGAACCCAGGGTAATTCACCCCTCCACTTT.

This chain uses TRBV6-2 or TRBV6-3 with TRBJ2-7; possible D gene TRBD1, 8 bases. The CDR3 extends over 18 amino acids. Germline CDR1 MNHEY, CDR2 SVGEGT. The V end lost 2 bases, the J end lost 3 bases, and 23 bases lay between the germline ends. CDR3 residues: CASSYPRTGSLADYEQYF. CDR3 coding DNA: TGTGCCAGCAGTTACCCTAGGACAGGGTCGCTAGCGGACTACGAGCAGTACTTC.

The rearrangement joins TRBV24-1 to TRBJ2-2, with TRBD2 as a possible D gene (6 bases). The V gene lost 1 base and the J gene lost 0 bases, with 8 bases spanning the gap. This CDR3 has 16 residues. Germline CDR1 KGHDR, CDR2 SFDVKD. CDR3 amino acids: CATSDFSGTNTGELFF. CDR3 DNA: TGTGCCACCAGTGATTTTAGCGGTACGAACACCGGGGAGCTGTTTTTT.

This sequence joins TRBV19 and TRBJ2-1; 7 nucleotides agree with TRBD2. The CDR3 sequence is 14 residues long. Germline V gene data show CDR1 as LNHDA and CDR2 as SQIVND (reference sequence). Trimming at V came to 3 bases and at J to 8 bases, leaving 7 bases not matched to a gene. The CDR3 nucleotides read TGTGCCAGTAGTATGGGGGGGGGTAGGCATGAGCAGTTCTTC. Amino acid sequence: CASSMGGGRHEQFF.

The gene calls are TRBV19 and TRBJ2-1; 7 nucleotides align to TRBD2. The germline V gene encodes CDR1 LNHDA and CDR2 SQIVND (reference sequence). Losses at the gene ends were 7 bases for V and 8 bases for J; bases not matched to a gene: 2. The CDR3 sequence is 11 residues long. The CDR3 nucleotides are TGTGCCAGTAAAACTAGCGATGAGCAGTTCTTC. It translates to CASKTSDEQFF. The full variable domain, rest sourced from reference TRBV19 and TRBJ2-1, is DGGITQSPKYLFRKEGQNVTLSCEQNLNHDAMYWYRQDPGQGLRLIYYSQIVNDFQKGDIAEGYSVSREKKESFPLTVTSAQKNPTAFYLCASKTSDEQFFGPGTRLTVL.